Each of the 27 T cell receptor beta chains below was sequenced from the same sample in a study of tumor-infiltrating lymphocytes in primary liver carcinoma. The study co-extracted DNA and RNA from 20-30 mg of unsorted bulk tissue. From roughly 0.45 ug total RNA, TCR beta cDNA was generated with a primer in the constant region. Sequencing libraries for TCR beta derived from three nested multiplex PCR rounds that used slightly modified ARM-PCR. Both of the initial two PCR rounds ran for around 10 cycles and employed TRBV1-TRBV30 forward primers alongside a C-beta reverse primer. TCRdb re-derived calls from the multiplex PCR reads in MiXCR, one entry per CDR3 protein. Of some 110,000 distinct CDR3 sequences in the sample, 50% to 80% were seen once. Sequencing was done on a sample of liver tumor tissue from sampling region 3. Subset: tumor region T3, left-lateral pole. These receptors were obtained from a woman aged 55 to 70 with primary liver carcinoma and hepatitis B virus infection.

This clonotype appeared a few times. The chain links TRBV7-8 to TRBJ2-5, with 11 bases fitting TRBD2. The CDR3 has 15 amino acids. J was trimmed by 4 bases and V by 5 bases; bases with no gene match: 6. The germline CDR1 and CDR2 sequences are SGHVS and FQNEAQ. CDR3 protein: CASSRLAGRVETQYF. CDR3 sequence (DNA): TGTGCCAGCAGCAGACTAGCGGGGAGGGTAGAGACCCAGTACTTC.

Worth noting for this clonotype: With a much larger clone just one base away, this may be a read error. The chain employs TRBV6-4 and TRBJ2-2; the D is unclear. The CDR3 is made up of 15 amino acids. Looked up from germline, CDR1 is MRHNA and CDR2 is SNTAGT. Trimming removed 4 bases at V and 7 bases at J, with 16 bases between. CDR3 DNA sequence: TGTGCCAGCAGTGCTCGTCCAGAGCCCAGCGGGGAGCTGTTTTTT. Its translation: CASSARPEPSGELFF.

Points on this clonotype: This may be a read error: a much more frequent sequence differs by one nucleotide. The chain uses TRBV5-4 and TRBJ2-1, with 7 bases aligning to TRBD2. The CDR3 is 16 residues long. CDR1 is SGHNT and CDR2 is YYREEE in the germline V gene (reference sequence). The CDR3 DNA sequence: TGTGACAGCAGCCCGGGGAGAGGACTAGTAGGCAATGAGCAGTTCTTC. Amino acid sequence: CDSSPGRGLVGNEQFF.

This clonotype was counted many times. The V gene is TRBV11-2, the J gene TRBJ2-3; 13 bases are a match to TRBD2. V trimming: 4 bases; J trimming: 0 bases; junction bases outside the gene matches: 7. Germline loops: CDR1 SGHAT, CDR2 FQNNGV. The length of the CDR3 is 18 residues. The CDR3 DNA reads TGTGCCAGCAGCTCTGGACTAGCGGGAGTACTGAGCACAGATACGCAGTATTTT. This encodes CASSSGLAGVLSTDTQYF.

In the case of this clonotype: Given the absence of the conserved phenylalanine or tryptophan at the CDR3 end, a read error is likely. CDR3 nucleotide sequence: TGTGCCAGCAGCCTCCAGGGGGACGGGGAGCTGTTTTGT. Translating it yields CASSLQGDGELFC. The chain recombines TRBV11-3 with TRBJ2-2, with TRBD1 matching 7 bases. This CDR3 is built from 13 residues. Germline CDR1 is SGHNT and CDR2 is YENEEA. J was trimmed by 7 bases and V by 5 bases; bases with no gene match: 4.

On this clonotype: A much larger clone sits a single nucleotide away, making a read error possible. V and J are TRBV6-1 and TRBJ1-4; D unresolved. Germline V CDR1 and CDR2: MNHNS, SASEGT. V was shortened by 5 bases and J by 4 bases, with 11 bases between the two germline ends. The CDR3 is 14 residues long. The CDR3: CASSSRLGNEKLFF. The CDR3 DNA sequence: TGTGCCAGCAGTTCGCGCCTGGGTAATGAAAAACTGTTTTTT.

J is TRBJ2-2 and V is TRBV11-2, with D uncertain. Germline values: CDR1 SGHAT, CDR2 FQNNGV. Trimming took 5 bases from V and 9 from J, leaving 19 bases between them. The length of the CDR3 is 15 residues. As DNA, the CDR3 is TGTGCCAGCAGCCACCCGCAAGGACCGACCAGGGAGCTGTTTTTT. Translation: CASSHPQGPTRELFF.

Turning to this clonotype: This CDR3 is missing its conserved last phenylalanine or tryptophan, likely due to a read error. The chain joins TRBV28 to TRBJ1-5, with 7 bases lining up with TRBD1. The CDR3 has 15 amino acids. V gave up 5 bases and J gave up 4 bases; unmatched junction bases: 8. CDR1 MDHEN and CDR2 SYDVKM come from the germline V gene. The CDR3 region has the DNA TGTGCCAGCAGTACGCGGCAGGGGGGTAATCAGCCCCAGCATTCT. Amino acids: CASSTRQGGNQPQHS.

With respect to this clonotype: Being one base from a much bigger clone, this may be a read error. J is TRBJ1-4 and V is TRBV5-1, with D possibly TRBD1 on 6 matching bases. Germline CDR1 reads SGHRS; CDR2 reads YFSETQ. CDR3 size: 13 residues. This CDR3 reads CASRERGAEKLSF. DNA for the CDR3: TGCGCCAGCAGGGAACGGGGGGCTGAAAAACTGTCTTTT.

This clonotype was found once. Its ends do not fully match the called genes, so a read error is possible. The chain uses TRBV11-3 and TRBJ2-1, with D unclear. The CDR3 is 12 amino acids. Looked up from germline, CDR1 is SGHNT and CDR2 is YENEEA. CDR3 sequence (DNA): TGTGACAGCAGCAGAGCAACCTATAGGCAGTTTTTC. It specifies CDSSRATYRQFF.

A word on this clonotype: This may come from a read error, since a much larger clone is one base off. J is TRBJ2-1 and V is TRBV6-2 or TRBV6-3; D remains unclear. The CDR3 sequence is 16 residues long. Germline V gene sequence: CDR1 MNHEY, CDR2 SVGEGT. CDR3 bases: TGTGCCAACAGTGACGTCTTGAGTCTCTCCTACAATGAGCAGTTCTTC. Translating it yields CANSDVLSLSYNEQFF.

This clonotype was found a few times. This may come from a read error, since a much larger clone is one base off. The chain combines TRBV4-2 with TRBJ1-1; D gene unclear. The CDR3 loop spans 14 amino acids. The germline V and J ends were trimmed by 4 bases and 4 bases, with 13 bases remaining between them. CDR1 is LGHNA and CDR2 is YNFKEQ in the germline V gene. In DNA, the CDR3 is TGTGCCAGCAGCCTAGCAGTGGTGAGCACTGAAGCTTTCTTT. Its protein product is CASSLAVVSTEAFF.

This chain joins TRBV7-2 and TRBJ1-4, with D perhaps TRBD1 (6 bases). The CDR3 runs to 13 residues. Trimming shortened V by 5 bases and J by 7 bases, and 11 bases separated the two germline ends. CDR1 SGHTA and CDR2 FQGNSA come from the germline V gene. The CDR3 reads CASSGGKGEKLFF. DNA of the CDR3: TGTGCCAGCAGCGGGGGCAAGGGTGAAAAACTGTTTTTT.

The chain combines TRBV6-2 or TRBV6-3 with TRBJ1-6; possible D gene TRBD1, 5 bases. From germline, CDR1 is MNHEY and CDR2 SVGEGT. The CDR3 is 14 amino acids. The CDR3 DNA is TGTGTCAACAGCCCAGGGTCCGGTAATTCACCCCTCCACTTT. It translates to CVNSPGSGNSPLHF.

The chain is built from TRBV30 and TRBJ2-3; D unresolved. The DNA matches TRBJ1-5 better at its end, which makes the J call doubtful. CDR1 and CDR2 (germline): GTSNPN, SVGIG (reference sequence). The CDR3 sequence is 12 residues long. The CDR3 here is CAWSGHSRTQHF. The CDR3, as DNA: TGTGCCTGGAGTGGACATTCACGTACGCAGCATTTT.

Comments on this clonotype: Given a much more abundant clone one base away, this may be a read error. The J gene is TRBJ1-6, the V gene TRBV29-1, with D perhaps TRBD1 (5 bases). From germline, CDR1 is SQVTM and CDR2 ANQGSEA. The CDR3 has 14 amino acids. Trimming left V 4 bases short and J 8 bases short, with 15 bases between. The CDR3 sequence: CSVAGRAVDSPLHF. CDR3 nucleotides: TGCAGCGTTGCGGGCAGGGCCGTAGATTCACCCCTCCACTTT.

The V call is TRBV15, the J call TRBJ1-2; maybe TRBD1 (5 bases). Trimming cost V 1 base and J 8 bases, with 5 bases left between them. There are 11 residues in the CDR3. Germline CDR1 reads LNHNV; CDR2 reads YYDKDF (reference sequence). CDR3 in DNA: TGTGCCACCAGCAGAGGGGGGGGCTACACCTTC. This gives the protein CATSRGGGYTF.

The sample holds many counts of this clonotype. V usage is TRBV4-1 and J usage is TRBJ1-2; D might be TRBD1 (5 bases). The germline V gene has CDR1 MGHRA and CDR2 YSYEKL. CDR3 size: 16 residues. With 0 bases removed from V and 4 bases from J, the gap between germline ends came to 15 bases. CDR3 DNA sequence: TGCGCCAGCAGCCAAGACCAGGGCTCCTCGACCTATGGCTACACCTTC. Translation: CASSQDQGSSTYGYTF.

In this sample, this clonotype turned up once. One junction end does not reproduce the germline sequence, and a read error may be involved. The chain recombines TRBV29-1 with TRBJ1-1; 8 positions match TRBD1. This CDR3 has 14 residues. Germline CDR1 and CDR2: SQVTM and ANQGSEA. As DNA, the CDR3 is TGCAGTGTTGAACAGGACAGGGACTTCACTGAACCTTTCTTT. It codes for CSVEQDRDFTEPFF.

The chain joins TRBV5-4 to TRBJ2-3; 7 bases are a match to TRBD2. The ends lost 2 bases at V and 8 bases at J; junction bases unmatched: 17. The CDR3 runs to 17 residues. The germline gives CDR1 SGHNT, CDR2 YYREEE (reference sequence). The CDR3 sequence is CASSFPRLAEALSTQYF. Here the CDR3 DNA reads TGTGCCAGCAGCTTCCCTCGACTAGCAGAGGCCCTCAGTACGCAGTATTTT.

As for this clonotype: An end of the junction does not agree with germline; a read error may underlie this. The J gene is TRBJ2-2, the V gene TRBV28; 7 nucleotides match TRBD2. From germline, CDR1 is MDHEN and CDR2 SYDVKM. The CDR3 has 17 residues. The CDR3 protein is CAGSVATGTTNTGELFF. The CDR3, as DNA: TGTGCCGGCAGTGTTGCCACCGGGACTACGAACACCGGGGAACTGTTTTTT.

The genes are TRBV5-1 and TRBJ2-1, with 9 bases identical to TRBD2. The J call is in doubt because the DNA end fits TRBJ2-7 better. The CDR3 sequence is 16 residues long. Per the germline V gene, CDR1 is SGHRS and CDR2 is YFSETQ. The CDR3 bases are TGCGCCAGCAGCTTGGATCCTAGCGGGACTTACGATGAGCAGTACTTC. Translation: CASSLDPSGTYDEQYF.

This clonotype appeared a single time. The CDR3 reads CASSLVGTGGNYEQYF. The CDR3 DNA follows: TGTGCCAGCAGCTTGGTCGGGACAGGGGGCAACTACGAGCAGTACTTC. The chain couples TRBV11-2 to TRBJ2-7, with 12 bases matching TRBD1. The germline gives CDR1 SGHAT, CDR2 FQNNGV. This CDR3 region has 16 residues. V shed 3 bases and J 3 bases; nucleotides not matched to a gene: 6.

This clonotype was counted at least ten times. The chain uses TRBV28 and TRBJ1-1; 9 nucleotides line up with TRBD1. Looked up from germline, CDR1 is MDHEN and CDR2 is SYDVKM. Trimming removed 6 bases from V and 4 bases from J; junction bases left unmatched: 9. This CDR3 is 15 amino acids long. The CDR3 spells CASSTGGAGVTEAFF. The CDR3 DNA reads TGTGCCAGCAGCACAGGGGGCGCGGGGGTCACTGAAGCTTTCTTT.

This clonotype occurred once. Compared with germline, one end of the junction differs, possibly owing to a read error. The chain has TRBV5-6 and TRBJ2-7, with 7 bases identical to TRBD2. The germline CDR1 and CDR2 sequences are SGHDT and YYEEEE. The CDR3 runs 15 residues. CDR3 nucleotide sequence: TGTGCCAGCAGTTCCCGGATAGCGGGCTCCCACGAGCAGTACTTC. Its translation: CASSSRIAGSHEQYF.

On this clonotype itself: Without the conserved terminal phenylalanine or tryptophan, this CDR3 likely stems from a read error. It is unclear where the CDR3 begins or ends on the DNA, so no DNA is shown, and the CDR3 is as TCRdb lists it. The chain links TRBV29-1 to TRBJ1-1; the table names TRBD1, a call not compared with the DNA. The CDR3 region is 15 residues in length, termini included. Germline V gene data show CDR1 as SQVTM and CDR2 as ANQGSEA. CDR3 sequence reads: CSVGAQGYKSLEASY.

The DNA of the CDR3 is TGCGCCAGCAGCCCGGCTGGGGGGCAAGGCGGGGAGCTGTTTTTT. Residues: CASSPAGGQGGELFF. The chain couples TRBV5-1 to TRBJ2-2, with D perhaps being TRBD1 or TRBD2 (6 bases each). The CDR3 covers 15 residues. V was shortened by 4 bases and J by 7 bases, with 17 bases between the two germline ends. In germline, CDR1 is SGHRS, CDR2 YFSETQ.